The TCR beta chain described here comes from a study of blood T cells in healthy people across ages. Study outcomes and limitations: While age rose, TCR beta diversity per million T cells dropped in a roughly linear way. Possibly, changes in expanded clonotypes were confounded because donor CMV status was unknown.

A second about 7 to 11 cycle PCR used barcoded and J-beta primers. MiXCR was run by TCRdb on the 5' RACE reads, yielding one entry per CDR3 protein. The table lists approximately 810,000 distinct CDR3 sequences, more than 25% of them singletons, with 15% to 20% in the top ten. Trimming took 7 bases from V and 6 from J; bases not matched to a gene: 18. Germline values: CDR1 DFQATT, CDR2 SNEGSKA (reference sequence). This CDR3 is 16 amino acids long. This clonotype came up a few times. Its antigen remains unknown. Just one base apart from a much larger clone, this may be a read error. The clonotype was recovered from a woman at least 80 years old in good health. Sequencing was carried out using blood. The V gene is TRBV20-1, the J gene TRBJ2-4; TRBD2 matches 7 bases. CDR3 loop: CSVRPLASGGINIQYF. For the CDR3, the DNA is TGCAGTGTTAGGCCCCTGGCTAGCGGTGGTATAAACATTCAGTACTTC.